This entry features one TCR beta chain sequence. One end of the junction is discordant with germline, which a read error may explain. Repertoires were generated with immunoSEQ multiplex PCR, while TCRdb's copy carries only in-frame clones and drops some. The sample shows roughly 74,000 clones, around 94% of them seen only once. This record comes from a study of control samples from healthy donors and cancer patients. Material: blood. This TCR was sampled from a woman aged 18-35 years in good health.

CDR3 loop: CASRPNTGEKNIQYF. The CDR3 nucleotides read TGCGCCAGCAGACCCAACACGGGCGAGAAAAATATTCAGTACTTC. J is TRBJ2-4 and V is TRBV5-1, with D hard to call. From germline, CDR1 is SGHRS and CDR2 YFSETQ. The CDR3 is made up of 15 amino acids.